Shown below are 4 T cell receptor beta chains from a single sample sequenced in a study of blood T cell repertoires in COVID-19. The assay was immunoSEQ multiplex PCR, and TCRdb's table has in-frame clones only and misses some. Here the sample spans more than 95,000 clones, around 80% being singletons. The sequenced sample consisted of peripheral blood. These receptors were obtained from a man aged 70 or older with active or convalescent COVID-19.

The genes are TRBV6-5 and TRBJ2-1; 9 bases align to TRBD1. Germline CDR1 is MNHEY and CDR2 is SVGAGI. CDR3 length: 13 residues. The ends lost 5 bases at V and 5 bases at J; junction bases unmatched: 1. The CDR3 loop reads CASSRTGDNEQFF. The CDR3 DNA reads TGTGCCAGCAGTCGGACAGGGGACAATGAGCAGTTCTTC.

The CDR3 coding sequence is TGTGCCACCAGCAGAGGGGACAGGGGCCGCGCGAACACCGGGGAGCTGTTTTTT. Amino acid sequence: CATSRGDRGRANTGELFF. The chain uses TRBV15 and TRBJ2-2; 10 bases match TRBD1. The CDR3 extends over 18 amino acids. The germline gives CDR1 LNHNV, CDR2 YYDKDF (reference sequence). V shed 1 base and J 0 bases; nucleotides not matched to a gene: 5. Combining the CDR3 with reference TRBV15 and TRBJ2-2 gives the whole variable domain DAMVIQNPRYQVTQFGKPVTLSCSQTLNHNVMYWYQQKSSQAPKLLFHYYDKDFNNEADTPDNFQSRRPNTSFCFLDIRSPGLGDTAMYLCATSRGDRGRANTGELFFGEGSRLTVL.

V gene TRBV19 combines with J gene TRBJ1-1; tentatively, D is TRBD1 (6 bases). The CDR3 has 13 amino acids. Between the trimmed V and J ends, which lost 6 bases and 0 bases, there was a span of 8 bases. Germline CDR1 LNHDA, CDR2 SQIVND (reference sequence). CDR3 in DNA: TGTGCCAGTAGCCACAGGGTGAACACTGAAGCTTTCTTT. Protein product: CASSHRVNTEAFF.

Note on this clone: At the DNA level, this CDR3 is encoded by other sequences in the same sample as well. The chain combines TRBV18 with TRBJ1-1; the D is unclear. CDR3 length: 14 amino acids. Germline V gene lookup returns CDR1 KGHSH and CDR2 LQKENI. V shed 2 bases and J shed 1 base, with 8 bases lying between them. The CDR3 region has the DNA TGTGCCAGCTCACCATCGGCGGGGAACACTGAAGCTTTCTTT. Protein: CASSPSAGNTEAFF.